Many counts were recorded for the clone carrying this TCR beta chain. What it binds is unknown. Authors of the study amplified TCR beta CDR3 regions from RNA transcripts. The TCR CDR3 was amplified in a first-round RT-PCR using the HTBI primer set. TCRdb reprocessed the multiplex PCR reads with MiXCR, giving one entry per CDR3 protein. The table shows around 600,000 distinct CDR3 sequences, with roughly 14% occurring only once. This entry belongs to a study of T cells in Graves' hyperthyroidism and ophthalmopathy. The V and J ends lost 5 bases and 2 bases, in that order; junction bases with no gene match: 5. Germline values: CDR1 GTSNPN, CDR2 SVGIG (reference sequence). CDR3 size: 14 residues. Study-wide results and caveats: Expanded thyroid clonotypes (above 0.001) were mostly also found in blood.

The gene calls are TRBV30 and TRBJ2-3, with 9 nucleotides matching TRBD2. Sequencing was performed on blood. This TCR came from a woman in her twenties or thirties with Graves' hyperthyroidism. CDR3 in amino acids: CAWLLAGLTDTQYF. The CDR3 nucleotides are TGTGCCTGGCTTCTAGCGGGACTCACAGATACGCAGTATTTT.